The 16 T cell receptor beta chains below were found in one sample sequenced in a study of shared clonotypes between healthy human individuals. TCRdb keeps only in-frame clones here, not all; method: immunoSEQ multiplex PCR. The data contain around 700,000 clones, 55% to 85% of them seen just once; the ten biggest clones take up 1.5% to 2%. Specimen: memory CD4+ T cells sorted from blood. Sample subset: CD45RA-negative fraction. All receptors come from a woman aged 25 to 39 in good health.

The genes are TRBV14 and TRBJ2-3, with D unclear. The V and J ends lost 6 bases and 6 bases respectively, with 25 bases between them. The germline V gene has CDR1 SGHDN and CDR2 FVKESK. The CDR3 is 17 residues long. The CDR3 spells CASSPRGDPSVSDTQYF. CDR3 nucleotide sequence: TGTGCCAGCAGTCCGCGAGGAGACCCCTCTGTCTCGGATACGCAGTATTTT.

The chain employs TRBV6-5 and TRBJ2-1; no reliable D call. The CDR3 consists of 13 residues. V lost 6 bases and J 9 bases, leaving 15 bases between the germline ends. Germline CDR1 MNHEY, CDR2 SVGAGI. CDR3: CASSKVRAAEQFF. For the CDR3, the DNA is TGTGCCAGCAGCAAGGTTCGGGCGGCTGAGCAGTTCTTC.

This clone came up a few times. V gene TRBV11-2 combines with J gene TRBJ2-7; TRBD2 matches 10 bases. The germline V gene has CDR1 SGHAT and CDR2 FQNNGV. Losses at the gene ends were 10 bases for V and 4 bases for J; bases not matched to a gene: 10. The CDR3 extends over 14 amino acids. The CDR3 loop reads CATQALAGRYEQYF. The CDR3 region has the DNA TGTGCCACCCAGGCACTAGCGGGAAGGTACGAGCAGTACTTC.

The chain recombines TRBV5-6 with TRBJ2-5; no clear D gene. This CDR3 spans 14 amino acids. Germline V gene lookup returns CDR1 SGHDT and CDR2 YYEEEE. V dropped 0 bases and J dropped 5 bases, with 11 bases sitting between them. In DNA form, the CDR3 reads TGTGCCAGCAGCTTGGAGATAGGGATGGAGACCCAGTACTTC. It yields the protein CASSLEIGMETQYF. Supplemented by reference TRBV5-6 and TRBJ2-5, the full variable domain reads DAGVTQSPTHLIKTRGQQVTLRCSPKSGHDTVSWYQQALGQGPQFIFQYYEEEERQRGNFPDRFSGHQFPNYSSELNVNALLLGDSALYLCASSLEIGMETQYFGPGTRLLVL.

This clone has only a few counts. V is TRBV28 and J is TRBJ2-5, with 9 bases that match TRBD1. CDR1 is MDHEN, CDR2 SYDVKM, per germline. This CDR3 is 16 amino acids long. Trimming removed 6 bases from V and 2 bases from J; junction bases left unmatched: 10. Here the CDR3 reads CASRILPGQGQETQYF. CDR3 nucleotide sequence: TGTGCCAGCAGGATATTACCGGGACAGGGACAAGAGACCCAGTACTTC.

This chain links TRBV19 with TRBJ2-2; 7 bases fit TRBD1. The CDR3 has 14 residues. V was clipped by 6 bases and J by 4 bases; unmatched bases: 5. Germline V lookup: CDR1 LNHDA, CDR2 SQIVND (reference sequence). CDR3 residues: CASRYDRATGELFF. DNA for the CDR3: TGTGCCAGTAGGTACGACAGGGCCACCGGGGAGCTGTTTTTT.

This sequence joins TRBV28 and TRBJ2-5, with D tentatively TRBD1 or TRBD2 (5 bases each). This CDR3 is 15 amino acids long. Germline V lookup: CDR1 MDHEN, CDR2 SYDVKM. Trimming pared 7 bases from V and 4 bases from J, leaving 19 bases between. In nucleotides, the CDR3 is TGTGCCAGCACCGTTGGGTATGGGGGTGGAGAGACCCAGTACTTC. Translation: CASTVGYGGGETQYF. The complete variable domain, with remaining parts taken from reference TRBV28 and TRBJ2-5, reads DVKVTQSSRYLVKRTGEKVFLECVQDMDHENMFWYRQDPGLGLRLIYFSYDVKMKEKGDIPEGYSVSREKKERFSLILESASTNQTSMYLCASTVGYGGGETQYFGPGTRLLVL.

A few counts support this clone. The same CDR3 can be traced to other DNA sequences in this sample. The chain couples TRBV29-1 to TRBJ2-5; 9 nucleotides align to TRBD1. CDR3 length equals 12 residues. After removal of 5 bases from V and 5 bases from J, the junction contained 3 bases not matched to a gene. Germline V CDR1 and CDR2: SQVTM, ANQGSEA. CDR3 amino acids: CSVRTGDETQYF. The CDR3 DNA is TGCAGCGTTCGGACAGGGGATGAGACCCAGTACTTC. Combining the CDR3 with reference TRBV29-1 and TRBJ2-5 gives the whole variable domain SAVISQKPSRDICQRGTSLTIQCQVDSQVTMMFWYRQQPGQSLTLIATANQGSEATYESGFVIDKFPISRPNLTFSTLTVSNMSPEDSSIYLCSVRTGDETQYFGPGTRLLVL.

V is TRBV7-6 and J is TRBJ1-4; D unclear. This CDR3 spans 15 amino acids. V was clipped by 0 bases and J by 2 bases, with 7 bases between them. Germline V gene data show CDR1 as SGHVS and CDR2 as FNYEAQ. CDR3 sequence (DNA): TGTGCCAGCAGCTTAGCAACGGCCACTAATGAAAAACTGTTTTTT. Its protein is CASSLATATNEKLFF.

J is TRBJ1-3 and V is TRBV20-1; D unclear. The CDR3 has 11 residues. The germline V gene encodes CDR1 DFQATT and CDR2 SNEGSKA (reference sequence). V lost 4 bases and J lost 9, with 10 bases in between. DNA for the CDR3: TGCAGTGCTATGAGGGTCGGCACCATATATTTT. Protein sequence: CSAMRVGTIYF.

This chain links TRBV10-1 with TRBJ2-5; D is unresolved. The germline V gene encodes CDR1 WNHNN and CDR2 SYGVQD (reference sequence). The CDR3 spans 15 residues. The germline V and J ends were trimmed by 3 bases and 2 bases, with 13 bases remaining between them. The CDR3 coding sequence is TGCGCCAGCAGTGACTTGGGCAGTCCGCAAGAGACCCAGTACTTC. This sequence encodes CASSDLGSPQETQYF.

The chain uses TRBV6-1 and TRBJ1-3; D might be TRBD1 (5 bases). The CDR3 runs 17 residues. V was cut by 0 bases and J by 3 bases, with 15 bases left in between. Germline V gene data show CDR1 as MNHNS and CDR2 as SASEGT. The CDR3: CASSEALYRQRGNTIYF. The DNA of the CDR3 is TGTGCCAGCAGTGAAGCTTTGTATCGACAGCGTGGAAACACCATATATTTT.

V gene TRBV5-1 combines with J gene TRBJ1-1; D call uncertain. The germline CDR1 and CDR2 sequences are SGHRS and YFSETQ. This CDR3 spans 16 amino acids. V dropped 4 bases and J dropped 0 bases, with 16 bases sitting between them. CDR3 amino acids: CASSPRTRKMNTEAFF. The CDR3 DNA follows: TGCGCCAGCAGCCCCCGAACCCGGAAAATGAACACTGAAGCTTTCTTT.

The CDR3 sequence: CASSEALGGFTDTQYF. The DNA of the CDR3 is TGTGCCAGCAGTGAAGCGCTCGGAGGATTCACAGATACGCAGTATTTT. V is TRBV6-1 and J is TRBJ2-3; TRBD2 is a possible D gene (5 bases). The CDR3 length is 16 residues. Trimming took 0 bases from V and 2 from J, leaving 12 bases between them. The germline V gene encodes CDR1 MNHNS and CDR2 SASEGT.

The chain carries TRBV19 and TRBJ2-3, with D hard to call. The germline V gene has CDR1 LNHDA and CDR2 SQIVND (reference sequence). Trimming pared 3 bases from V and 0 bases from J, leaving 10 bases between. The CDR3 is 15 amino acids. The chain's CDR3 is CASSIKAGSTDTQYF. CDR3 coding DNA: TGTGCCAGTAGTATCAAGGCCGGTAGCACAGATACGCAGTATTTT.

CDR3 nucleotides: TGTGCCAGCAGCCGTTTCGGGACAGGGGTTAGGTCCACCATATATTTT. This translates into CASSRFGTGVRSTIYF. The chain links TRBV28 to TRBJ1-3; 10 bases line up with TRBD1. Germline values: CDR1 MDHEN, CDR2 SYDVKM. The length of the CDR3 is 16 residues. V shed 6 bases and J 9 bases; nucleotides not matched to a gene: 14.